The rows below give T cell receptor beta chains drawn from one sample of a study of T cell changes during pregnancy in multiple sclerosis. The protocol was immunoSEQ multiplex PCR, while the TCRdb copy is restricted to in-frame clones and leaves out a portion. The sample records 35,000 to 55,000 clones, less than 95% being singletons. The sequences come from CD4+ T cells from peripheral blood mononuclear cells, collected in the third trimester of pregnancy. The source is a female donor with multiple sclerosis, enrolled in a pregnancy study. Each CDR3 is given without its conserved first and last residue.

j_call	v_call	cdr3_aa
TRBJ1-2	TRBV7-9	ASSPPGIPGVGYGYT
TRBJ2-1	TRBV9	ASSYIGTSVEQF
TRBJ1-1	TRBV28	ASRRQGISSTEAF
TRBJ1-2	TRBV11-2	ASSLAGTGVYGYT
TRBJ1-1	TRBV6-6	ASSYPVNTEAF
TRBJ1-4	TRBV2	ASTGTDPTNEKLF
TRBJ1-6	TRBV5-4	ASSFGRNNSPLH
TRBJ2-2	TRBV11-2	ASTIGTANTGELF
TRBJ1-2	TRBV28	ASSLVGQYGYT
TRBJ1-1	TRBV10-3	AISHGQGRTEAF
TRBJ2-3	TRBV6-6	ATGYLQGVAKTQY
TRBJ1-3	TRBV9	ASSVVPNPGKSSGNTIY
TRBJ2-3	TRBV6-5	ASSYTTGDTQY
TRBJ2-3	TRBV9	ASSRRGQGSTDTQY
TRBJ2-7	TRBV19	ASSPQGQFAYEQY
TRBJ1-1	TRBV20-1	SASQTAEAF
TRBJ2-2	TRBV6-6	ASTLPPGGSTGELF
TRBJ1-1	TRBV9	ASSLMGQGALDTEAF
TRBJ2-4	TRBV11-1	ASSPSPGSAKNIQY
TRBJ2-7	TRBV28	ASKTAGISYEQY
TRBJ2-7	TRBV5-1	ASSLAGLDRRTYEQY
TRBJ1-1	TRBV29-1	SGGRTDNTEAF
TRBJ2-2	TRBV9	ASSAGTVGTGELF
TRBJ1-1	TRBV6-7	ANAGRWVTEAF
TRBJ2-4	TRBV5-5	ASSPVVGSQGNIQY
TRBJ2-2	TRBV6-1	ASSEAGGRIGELF
TRBJ2-1	TRBV11-1	ASSYSVLAGNEQF
TRBJ2-7	TRBV6-6	ASSYPGLANYEQY
TRBJ2-7	TRBV5-4	ASSSGTKYEQY
TRBJ2-2	TRBV28	ASGERGGGRTGELF
TRBJ1-1	TRBV27	ASSSRGREGRTEAF
TRBJ2-7	TRBV5-6	ASSFSAGGYEQY
TRBJ2-5	TRBV9	ASSVEGSPQETQY
TRBJ1-1	TRBV5-6	ASSLGGDTEAF
TRBJ2-7	TRBV6-1	ASSEVGGAYEQY
TRBJ1-2	TRBV29-1	SVDEDGYT